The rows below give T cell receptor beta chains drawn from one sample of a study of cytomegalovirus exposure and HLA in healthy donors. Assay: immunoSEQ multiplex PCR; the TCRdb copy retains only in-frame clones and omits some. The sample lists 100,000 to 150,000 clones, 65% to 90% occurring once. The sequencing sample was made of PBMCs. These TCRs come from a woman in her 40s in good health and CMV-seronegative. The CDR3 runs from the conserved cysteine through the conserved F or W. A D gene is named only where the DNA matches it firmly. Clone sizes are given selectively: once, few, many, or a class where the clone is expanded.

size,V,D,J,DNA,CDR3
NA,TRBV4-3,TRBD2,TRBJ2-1,TGCGCCAGCAGCCGGACTAGCGGCTCCTACAATGAGCAGTTCTTC,CASSRTSGSYNEQFF
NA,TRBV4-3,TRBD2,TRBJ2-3,TGCGCCAGCAGCCAAGTGCTAGCGGGGGGGCCAGATACGCAGTATTTT,CASSQVLAGGPDTQYF
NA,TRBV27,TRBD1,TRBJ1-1,TGTGCCAGCAGCTCCGGGACAGGGGGGAGCACTGAAGCTTTCTTT,CASSSGTGGSTEAFF
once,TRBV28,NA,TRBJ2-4,TGTGCCAGCAGAACCGGGGGACGGGGAAACATTCAGTACTTC,CASRTGGRGNIQYF
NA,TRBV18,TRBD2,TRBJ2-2,TGTGCCAGCTCACCACTAGCGGGGGGCCCGAACACCGGGGAGCTGTTTTTT,CASSPLAGGPNTGELFF
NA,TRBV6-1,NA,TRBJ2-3,TGTGCCAGCAGCCCAGGGATGTGGGCAGATACGCAGTATTTT,CASSPGMWADTQYF
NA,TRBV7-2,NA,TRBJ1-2,TGTGCCAGCAGCGCCACAGGGTTGGATGGCTACACCTTC,CASSATGLDGYTF
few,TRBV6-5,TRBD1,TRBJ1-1,TGTGCCAGCAGTTCCCCGGGACAGGGATTCACTGAAGCTTTCTTT,CASSSPGQGFTEAFF
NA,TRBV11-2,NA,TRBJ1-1,TGTGCCAGCAGCTCCGGACAGACCCACACTGAAGCTTTCTTT,CASSSGQTHTEAFF
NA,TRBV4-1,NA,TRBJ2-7,TGCGCCAGCAGCTACAGGGTTGCGGCCTACGAGCAGTACTTC,CASSYRVAAYEQYF
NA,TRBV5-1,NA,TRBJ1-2,TGCGCCAGCAGCTTGGATGCAGCTAACTATGGCTACACCTTC,CASSLDAANYGYTF
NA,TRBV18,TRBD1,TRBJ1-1,TGTGCCAGCTCACCAGCCAAGGGGGCGACGTTCACTGAAGCTTTCTTT,CASSPAKGATFTEAFF
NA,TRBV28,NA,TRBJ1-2,TGTGCCAGCAGTGGGGCGGACGCGGGATCTAACTATGGCTACACCTTC,CASSGADAGSNYGYTF
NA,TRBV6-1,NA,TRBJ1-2,TGTGCCAGCAGTGAAAAAATTGCAGGGTCTGGCTACACCTTC,CASSEKIAGSGYTF
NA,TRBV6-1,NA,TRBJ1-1,TGTGCCAGCAGTGGGACAAGTAACACTGAGGCTTTCTTT,CASSGTSNTEAFF
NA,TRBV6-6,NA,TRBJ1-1,TGTGCCAGCAGTTACGCAGGGGTGAACACTGAAGCTTTCTTT,CASSYAGVNTEAFF
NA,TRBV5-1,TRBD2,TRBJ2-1,TGCGCCAGCAGCTTGGATCCGACTAGCGGTTACTACAATGAGCAGTTCTTC,CASSLDPTSGYYNEQFF
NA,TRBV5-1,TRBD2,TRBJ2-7,TGCGCCAGCAGCCGAGAGGGACTAGCGGAGCCCCTCGAGCAGTACTTC,CASSREGLAEPLEQYF
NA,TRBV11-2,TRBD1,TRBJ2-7,TGTGCCAGCAGCTTAACGGACAGGGGCATCAACGAGCAGTACTTC,CASSLTDRGINEQYF
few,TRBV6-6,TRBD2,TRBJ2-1,TGTGCCAGCTTGCTAGCGGGAGGAAACTACAATGAGCAGTTCTTC,CASLLAGGNYNEQFF
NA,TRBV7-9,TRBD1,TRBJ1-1,TGTTCCAGCAGCCTCGGGACAGCACTAGTGGGCACTGAAGCTTTCTTT,CSSSLGTALVGTEAFF
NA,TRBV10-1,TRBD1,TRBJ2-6,TGCGCCAACCAGGACAGGCCGAGCTCTGGGGCCAACGTCCTGACTTTC,CANQDRPSSGANVLTF
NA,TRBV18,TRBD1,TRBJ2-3,TGTGCCAGCTCACAATCGACGACAGGGTCCACAGATACGCAGTATTTT,CASSQSTTGSTDTQYF
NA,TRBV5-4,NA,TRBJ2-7,TGTGCCAGCAGCTTGGAGGGGTCCTACGAGCAGTACTTC,CASSLEGSYEQYF
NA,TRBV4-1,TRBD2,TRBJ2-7,TGCGCCAGCAGCCAAGATAGCCTCCTTCATAGCGGGGGTTCCTACGAGCAGTACTTC,CASSQDSLLHSGGSYEQYF
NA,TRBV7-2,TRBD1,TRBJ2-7,TGTGCCAGCAGCCTGGGACAGAGCTTCTACGAGCAGTACTTC,CASSLGQSFYEQYF
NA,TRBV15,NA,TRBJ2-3,TGTGCCACCAGCACCTTAAAATACGCGGGACTCACAGATACGCAGTATTTT,CATSTLKYAGLTDTQYF
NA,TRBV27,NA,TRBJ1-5,TGTGCCAGCAGTTTAGATTGGCGGACTAATCAGCCCCAGCATTTT,CASSLDWRTNQPQHF
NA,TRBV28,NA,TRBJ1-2,TGTGCCAGCAAGGTCAGGGAAAACTATGGCTACACCTTC,CASKVRENYGYTF
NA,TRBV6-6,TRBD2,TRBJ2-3,TGTGCCACCAAGAACCCAGCGGGAGGGCCCGCAGATACGCAGTATTTT,CATKNPAGGPADTQYF
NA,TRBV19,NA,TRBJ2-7,TGTGCCAGTAGTACCATCGACAGGAACGACGAGCAGTACTTC,CASSTIDRNDEQYF